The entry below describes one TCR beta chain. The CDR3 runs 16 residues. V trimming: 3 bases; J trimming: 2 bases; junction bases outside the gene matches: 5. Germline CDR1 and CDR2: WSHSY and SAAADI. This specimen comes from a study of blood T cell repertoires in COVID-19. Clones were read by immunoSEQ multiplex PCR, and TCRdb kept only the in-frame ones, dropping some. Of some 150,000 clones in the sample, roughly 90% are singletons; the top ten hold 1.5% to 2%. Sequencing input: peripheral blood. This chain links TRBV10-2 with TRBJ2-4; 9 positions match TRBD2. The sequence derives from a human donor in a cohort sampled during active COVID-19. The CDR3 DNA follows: TGCGCCAGCAGTGATTGGGCGGGGGGGACCAAAAACATTCAGTACTTC. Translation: CASSDWAGGTKNIQYF.